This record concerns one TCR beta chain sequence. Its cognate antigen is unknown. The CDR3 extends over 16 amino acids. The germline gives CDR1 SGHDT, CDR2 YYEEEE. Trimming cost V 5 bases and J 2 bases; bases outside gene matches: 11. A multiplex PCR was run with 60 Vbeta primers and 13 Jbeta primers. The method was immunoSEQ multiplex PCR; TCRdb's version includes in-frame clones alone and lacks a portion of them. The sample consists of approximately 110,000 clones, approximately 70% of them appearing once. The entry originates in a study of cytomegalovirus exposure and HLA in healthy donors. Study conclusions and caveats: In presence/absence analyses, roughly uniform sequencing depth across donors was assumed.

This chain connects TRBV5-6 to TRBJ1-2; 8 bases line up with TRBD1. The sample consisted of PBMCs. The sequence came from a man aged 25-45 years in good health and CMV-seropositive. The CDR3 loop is CASSILLGQANYGYTF. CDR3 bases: TGTGCCAGCAGTATTTTACTGGGACAGGCGAACTATGGCTACACCTTC.